This TCR beta chain was obtained from a study of blood T cell repertoires in COVID-19. The germline gives CDR1 KGHDR, CDR2 SFDVKD. The length of the CDR3 is 13 residues. Trimming took 9 bases from V and 6 from J; bases not matched to a gene: 7. Produced via immunoSEQ multiplex PCR; TCRdb's table is partial and in-frame only. This table has under 200,000 clones, roughly 86% appearing once. The sample taken for sequencing was peripheral blood. This rearrangement joins TRBV24-1 to TRBJ2-3; TRBD2 matches at 8 bases. The clonotype originates from a man aged 50-60 years with active or convalescent COVID-19. The CDR3 region is CATGAGALDTQYF. Here the CDR3 DNA reads TGTGCCACCGGAGCGGGAGCTTTGGATACGCAGTATTTT.